The 13 T cell receptor beta chains listed next were all sequenced from one sample in a study of blood T cell repertoires in COVID-19. Data came from immunoSEQ multiplex PCR; TCRdb stores just in-frame clones and leaves some out. The data contain about 80,000 clones, about four fifths of them singletons. The sequenced sample was peripheral blood. The receptors derive from a woman in her 70s with acute or convalescent COVID-19.

The chain's CDR3 is CASSGSRGHGQPQHF. Written as DNA, the CDR3 is TGTGCCAGTAGTGGGTCCAGGGGGCATGGTCAGCCCCAGCATTTT. V gene TRBV19 combines with J gene TRBJ1-5; TRBD1 matches 8 bases. Germline loops: CDR1 LNHDA, CDR2 SQIVND (reference sequence). The CDR3 is made up of 15 amino acids. The J segment lost 6 bases and the V segment lost 5 bases, leaving 9 bases of the junction unmatched.

The J gene is TRBJ2-5, the V gene TRBV6-6, with a possible D match to TRBD2 (7 bases). Per germline, CDR1 MNHNY and CDR2 SVGAGI (reference sequence). V was cut by 5 bases and J by 0 bases, with 16 bases left in between. The CDR3 totals 16 residues. In DNA form, the CDR3 reads TGTGCCAGCAGTCCCAGGGGAGCGGGGAACCAAGAGACCCAGTACTTC. Its translation is CASSPRGAGNQETQYF.

The chain has TRBV4-2 and TRBJ2-6, with 10 bases that match TRBD1. The CDR3 totals 19 residues. The ends lost 3 bases at V and 4 bases at J; junction bases unmatched: 12. Germline loops: CDR1 LGHNA, CDR2 YNFKEQ. Here the CDR3 DNA reads TGTGCCAGCAGCCACGGACCCTTGACAGGGGGCGCCGGGGCCAACGTCCTGACTTTC. Translated, it gives CASSHGPLTGGAGANVLTF.

The chain employs TRBV5-3 and TRBJ2-7; 7 bases match TRBD1. TRBV5-3 has ORF status, its function being uncertain. There are 16 residues in the CDR3. V gave up 3 bases and J gave up 6 bases; unmatched junction bases: 15. The CDR3 loop is CARSSVPGGEVCEQYF. Written as DNA, the CDR3 is TGTGCCAGAAGCTCCGTCCCAGGGGGTGAAGTGTGCGAGCAGTACTTC.

The rearrangement joins TRBV3-1 (or the pseudogene TRBV3-2) to TRBJ1-1; D is unclear. Germline CDR1 is LGHDT and CDR2 is YNNKEL (reference sequence). The V end lost 2 bases, the J end lost 8 bases, and 12 bases lay between the germline ends. This CDR3 has 13 amino acids. The CDR3 reads CASSQLGRGEAFF. The CDR3 DNA is TGTGCCAGCAGCCAACTAGGGCGCGGGGAAGCTTTCTTT.

This clone was observed a handful of times. The chain employs TRBV30 and TRBJ2-4; 8 bases line up with TRBD2. The CDR3 is 16 amino acids. Germline V gives CDR1 GTSNPN, CDR2 SVGIG (reference sequence). V dropped 2 bases and J dropped 0; count of bases not matched to a gene: 6. CDR3 residues: CAWSNGGGGAKNIQYF. In nucleotides, the CDR3 is TGTGCCTGGAGTAACGGGGGGGGAGGAGCCAAAAACATTCAGTACTTC.

V and J are TRBV24-1 and TRBJ2-2; possible D gene TRBD1, 5 bases. In germline, CDR1 is KGHDR, CDR2 SFDVKD. The CDR3 contains 13 residues. V lost 3 bases and J lost 5, with 6 bases in between. CDR3 loop: CATSDPGTGELFF. The DNA of the CDR3 is TGTGCCACCAGTGATCCAGGGACCGGGGAGCTGTTTTTT.

The chain couples TRBV9 to TRBJ2-1; 10 nucleotides agree with TRBD1. The CDR3 sequence is 15 residues long. In germline, CDR1 is SGDLS, CDR2 YYNGEE. After removal of 0 bases from V and 8 bases from J, the junction contained 5 bases not matched to a gene. The CDR3 region has the DNA TGTGCCAGCAGCGTAGGGACAGGGGGGGTCGATGAGCAGTTCTTC. This sequence encodes CASSVGTGGVDEQFF.

In this sample, this clone turned up a few times. The chain combines TRBV5-4 with TRBJ1-1; 8 nucleotides align to TRBD1. After removal of 0 bases from V and 5 bases from J, the junction contained 3 bases not matched to a gene. This CDR3 is built from 14 residues. CDR1 is SGHNT, CDR2 YYREEE, per germline (reference sequence). CDR3 nucleotides: TGTGCCAGCAGCTTGGACAGGGGGTTTACTGAAGCTTTCTTT. Translated, it gives CASSLDRGFTEAFF.

The chain links TRBV18 to TRBJ2-5, with D perhaps matching TRBD1 (6 bases). Germline V gives CDR1 KGHSH, CDR2 LQKENI. Trimming removed 6 bases from V and 3 bases from J, with 14 bases in between. The CDR3 runs to 14 residues. The DNA for the CDR3 is TGTGCCAGCTCGCTCCTTAGGACAGAAGAGACCCAGTACTTC. The encoded protein is CASSLLRTEETQYF.

The rearrangement links TRBV7-2 to TRBJ2-3; possible D gene TRBD2, 6 bases. Germline assignment: CDR1 SGHTA and CDR2 FQGNSA. The CDR3 is 15 residues long. Trimming removed 4 bases from V and 10 bases from J, with 21 bases in between. The CDR3 nucleotides are TGTGCCAGCAGCTCCACGAGGGATAGCGGTCCCCCGCAGTATTTT. Protein: CASSSTRDSGPPQYF.

Only a few counts were recorded for this clone. The J gene is TRBJ1-2, the V gene TRBV25-1; TRBD1 might be the D (6 bases). Germline lookup yields CDR1 MGHDK and CDR2 SYGVNS. CDR3 length: 16 amino acids. Trimming took 1 base from V and 8 from J, leaving 20 bases between them. CDR3 nucleotides: TGTGCCAGCAGTGAATCCGGGTCGTTGGGGGCTAACGGCTACACCTTC. It is translated as CASSESGSLGANGYTF.

The chain combines TRBV5-6 with TRBJ2-1; possible D gene TRBD2, 5 bases. V lost 2 bases and J lost 5, with 17 bases in between. Germline V lookup: CDR1 SGHDT, CDR2 YYEEEE. This CDR3 has 16 amino acids. Here the CDR3 reads CASSFGAGSRDNEQFF. CDR3 in DNA: TGTGCCAGCAGCTTTGGTGCCGGGTCGAGGGACAATGAGCAGTTCTTC.